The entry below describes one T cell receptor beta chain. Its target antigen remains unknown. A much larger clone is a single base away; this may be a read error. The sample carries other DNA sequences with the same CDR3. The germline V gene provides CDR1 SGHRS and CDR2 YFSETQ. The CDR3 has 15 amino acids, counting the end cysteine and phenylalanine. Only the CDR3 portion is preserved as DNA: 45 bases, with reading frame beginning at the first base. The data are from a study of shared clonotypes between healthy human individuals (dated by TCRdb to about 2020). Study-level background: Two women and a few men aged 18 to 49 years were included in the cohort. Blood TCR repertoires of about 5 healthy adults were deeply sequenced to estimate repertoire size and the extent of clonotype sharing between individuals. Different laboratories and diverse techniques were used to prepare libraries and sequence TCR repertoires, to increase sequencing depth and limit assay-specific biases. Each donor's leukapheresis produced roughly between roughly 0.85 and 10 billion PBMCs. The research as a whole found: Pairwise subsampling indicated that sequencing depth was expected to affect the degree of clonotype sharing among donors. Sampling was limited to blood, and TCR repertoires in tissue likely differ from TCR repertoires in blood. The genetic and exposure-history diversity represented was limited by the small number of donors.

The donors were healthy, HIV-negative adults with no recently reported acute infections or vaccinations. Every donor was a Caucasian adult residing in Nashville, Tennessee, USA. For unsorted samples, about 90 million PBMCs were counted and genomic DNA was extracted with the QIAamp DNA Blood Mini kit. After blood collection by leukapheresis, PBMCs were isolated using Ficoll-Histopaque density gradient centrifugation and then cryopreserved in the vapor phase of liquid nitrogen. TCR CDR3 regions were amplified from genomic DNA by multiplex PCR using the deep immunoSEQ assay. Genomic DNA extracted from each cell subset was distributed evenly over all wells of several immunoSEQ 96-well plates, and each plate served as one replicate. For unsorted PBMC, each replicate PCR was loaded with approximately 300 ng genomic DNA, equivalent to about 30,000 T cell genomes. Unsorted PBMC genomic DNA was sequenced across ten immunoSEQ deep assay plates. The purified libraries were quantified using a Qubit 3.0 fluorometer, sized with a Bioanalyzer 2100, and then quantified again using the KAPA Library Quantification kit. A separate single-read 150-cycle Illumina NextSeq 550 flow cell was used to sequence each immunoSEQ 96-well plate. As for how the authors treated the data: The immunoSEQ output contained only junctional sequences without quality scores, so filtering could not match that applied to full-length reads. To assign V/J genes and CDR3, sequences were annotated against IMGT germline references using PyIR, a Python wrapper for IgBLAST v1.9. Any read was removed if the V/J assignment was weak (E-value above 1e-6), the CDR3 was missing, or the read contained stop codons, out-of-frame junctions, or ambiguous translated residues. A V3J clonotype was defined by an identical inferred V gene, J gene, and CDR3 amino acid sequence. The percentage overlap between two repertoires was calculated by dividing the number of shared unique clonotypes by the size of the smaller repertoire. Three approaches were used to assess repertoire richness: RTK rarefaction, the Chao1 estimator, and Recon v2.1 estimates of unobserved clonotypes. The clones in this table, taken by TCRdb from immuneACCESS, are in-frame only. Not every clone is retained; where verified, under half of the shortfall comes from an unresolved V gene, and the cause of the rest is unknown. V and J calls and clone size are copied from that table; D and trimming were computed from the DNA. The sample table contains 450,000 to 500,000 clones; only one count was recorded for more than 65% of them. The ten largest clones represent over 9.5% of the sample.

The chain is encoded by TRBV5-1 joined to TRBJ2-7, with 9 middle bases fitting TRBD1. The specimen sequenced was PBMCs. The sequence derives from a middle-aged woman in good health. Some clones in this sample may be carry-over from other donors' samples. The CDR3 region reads CASSRGTGNSDEQYF. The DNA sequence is TGTGCCAGCAGCCGAGGGACAGGGAATAGCGACGAGCAGTACTTC.